This TCR beta chain comes out of a study of cytomegalovirus exposure and HLA in healthy donors. Researchers ran the PCR with 60 Vbeta and 13 Jbeta primers. TCRdb's table, derived via immunoSEQ multiplex PCR, lists solely in-frame clones and lacks some. Of fewer than 250,000 clones in the sample, about 77% were seen once. J lost 6 bases, V lost 4 bases, and 8 bases had no gene match. Looked up from germline, CDR1 is SGHRS and CDR2 is YFSETQ. This CDR3 region has 15 residues. The TCR was taken from a man aged 25-40 years in good health and CMV-seropositive. The sequenced material came from PBMCs. This chain joins TRBV5-1 and TRBJ2-1, with 9 bases fitting TRBD2. The chain's CDR3 is CASSASGTSSNEQFF. In DNA form, the CDR3 reads TGCGCCAGCAGCGCATCCGGGACTAGCTCCAATGAGCAGTTCTTC.